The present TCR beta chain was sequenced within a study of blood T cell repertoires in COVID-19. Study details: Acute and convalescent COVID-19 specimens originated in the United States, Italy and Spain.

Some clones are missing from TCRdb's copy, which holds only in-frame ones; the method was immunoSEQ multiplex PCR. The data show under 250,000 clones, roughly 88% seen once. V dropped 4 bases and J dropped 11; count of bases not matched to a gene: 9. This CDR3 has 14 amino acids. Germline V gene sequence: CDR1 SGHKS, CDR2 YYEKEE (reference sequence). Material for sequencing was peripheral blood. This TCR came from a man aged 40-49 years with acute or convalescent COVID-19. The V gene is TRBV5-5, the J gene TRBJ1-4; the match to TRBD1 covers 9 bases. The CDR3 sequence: CASSTGTGTDKLFF. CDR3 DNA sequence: TGTGCCAGCAGCACCGGGACAGGGACGGACAAACTGTTTTTT.